One and the same sample provided the 27 T cell receptor beta chains below, sequenced in a study of T cells after yellow fever vaccination. TCRdb independently ran MiXCR on the 5' RACE reads; one entry per CDR3 protein. The sample yields around 300,000 distinct CDR3 sequences, about an eighth seen once. Sequences were derived from CD4+ T cells sorted from PBMCs, sampled 45 days after the yellow fever booster vaccination. The receptors were sampled from a man under 40 who received the YFV17D yellow fever vaccine.

The chain carries TRBV25-1 and TRBJ2-3; tentative D call: TRBD1 (5 bases). The CDR3 has 14 amino acids. The V and J ends lost 3 bases and 2 bases respectively, with 9 bases between them. From germline, CDR1 is MGHDK and CDR2 SYGVNS. CDR3 sequence (DNA): TGTGCCAGCAGTGACCAGGGCCCCACAGATACGCAGTATTTT. It specifies CASSDQGPTDTQYF.

This clonotype was recorded a few times. The gene calls are TRBV7-6 and TRBJ2-7, with 9 bases lining up with TRBD2. This CDR3 region has 14 residues. V gave up 4 bases and J gave up 5 bases; unmatched junction bases: 6. From germline, CDR1 is SGHVS and CDR2 FNYEAQ. The CDR3 region is CASSSGLASHEQYF. CDR3 bases: TGTGCCAGCAGCTCGGGACTAGCTTCCCACGAGCAGTACTTC.

The chain carries TRBV20-1 and TRBJ2-1; D is perhaps TRBD2 (5 bases). The CDR3 is made up of 11 amino acids. With 4 bases removed from V and 7 bases from J, the gap between germline ends came to 8 bases. Germline V gives CDR1 DFQATT, CDR2 SNEGSKA (reference sequence). This CDR3 reads CSATSGNEQFF. The CDR3 region has the DNA TGCAGTGCTACCAGCGGAAATGAGCAGTTCTTC.

The rearrangement joins TRBV4-3 to TRBJ1-1; TRBD1 matches 8 bases. CDR1 and CDR2 (germline): LGHNA, YSLEER. Trimming took 2 bases from V and 6 from J; bases not matched to a gene: 5. The CDR3 consists of 14 residues. CDR3 DNA sequence: TGCGCCAGCAGCCAACAGACAGGGGTCGCTGAAGCTTTCTTT. It specifies CASSQQTGVAEAFF.

This clonotype was seen at least ten times. J is TRBJ2-5 and V is TRBV3-1; D is ambiguous. Germline lookup yields CDR1 LGHDT and CDR2 YNNKEL (reference sequence). Trimming stripped 4 bases from V and 7 bases from J, with 13 bases between. This CDR3 spans 13 amino acids. CDR3 protein: CASSLNTGGTQYF. In nucleotides, the CDR3 is TGTGCCAGCAGCCTTAACACCGGTGGGACCCAGTACTTC.

The rearrangement uses TRBV5-1 and TRBJ2-2; weak D call: TRBD1 (6 bases). V was pared by 5 bases and J by 6 bases, with 14 bases between. The CDR3 spans 14 residues. Germline V lookup: CDR1 SGHRS, CDR2 YFSETQ. The CDR3 reads CASRALQGAGELFF. The DNA for the CDR3 is TGCGCCAGCAGGGCGCTACAGGGAGCCGGGGAGCTGTTTTTT.

This clonotype was picked up a small number of times. The J gene is TRBJ2-7, the V gene TRBV6-5, with 10 bases aligning to TRBD1. Germline V CDR1 and CDR2: MNHEY, SVGAGI. The CDR3 length is 15 residues. V gave up 0 bases and J gave up 5 bases; unmatched junction bases: 4. This chain's CDR3 is CASSYSWTGGNEQYF. CDR3 coding DNA: TGTGCCAGCAGTTACTCGTGGACAGGGGGTAACGAGCAGTACTTC.

In this sample, this clonotype turned up a few times. The chain combines TRBV7-2 with TRBJ1-6; 7 bases are a match to TRBD1. After removal of 6 bases from V and 15 bases from J, the junction contained 17 bases not matched to a gene. The germline V gene encodes CDR1 SGHTA and CDR2 FQGNSA. This CDR3 comprises 15 residues. CDR3 in amino acids: CASSRGLGDSLLLHF. The CDR3 nucleotides read TGTGCCAGCAGTCGGGGCCTGGGGGACAGCCTTCTCCTCCACTTT.

In its sample, this clonotype was seen a few times. V is TRBV20-1 and J is TRBJ2-7, with 11 bases matching TRBD1. V lost 3 bases and J lost 6; bases outside the gene matches: 10. There are 15 residues in the CDR3. Germline CDR1 is DFQATT and CDR2 is SNEGSKA (reference sequence). The CDR3 here is CSASYPRDRGSEQYF. The CDR3 DNA follows: TGCAGTGCTAGTTATCCCCGGGACAGGGGGAGCGAGCAGTACTTC.

This chain joins TRBV5-1 and TRBJ2-5; possible D gene TRBD2, 5 bases. This CDR3 is built from 12 residues. Germline V gene lookup returns CDR1 SGHRS and CDR2 YFSETQ. Trimming left V 4 bases short and J 5 bases short, with 9 bases between. The CDR3 here is CASSHERETQYF. In DNA form, the CDR3 reads TGCGCCAGCAGCCACGAGCGGGAGACCCAGTACTTC.

This clonotype was seen a handful of times. This rearrangement joins TRBV6-2 or TRBV6-3 to TRBJ2-5, with 7 bases fitting TRBD1. J gave up 10 bases and V 7 bases, and 15 bases lay outside the gene matches. Germline V CDR1 and CDR2: MNHEY, SVGEGT. This CDR3 contains 14 residues. The CDR3 DNA sequence: TGTGCCAGCAAAACCGGGACAGCCCTCGGTCGCCAGTACTTC. Amino acids: CASKTGTALGRQYF.

The CDR3 loop reads CASSLAGGISRASSYNSPLHF. DNA for the CDR3: TGTGCCAGCAGCTTAGCCGGGGGGATCAGCAGGGCGAGCTCCTATAATTCACCCCTCCACTTT. The J gene is TRBJ1-6, the V gene TRBV7-2, with D possibly matching TRBD1 (5 bases). The CDR3 has 21 residues. Looked up from germline, CDR1 is SGHTA and CDR2 is FQGNSA. The V gene lost 0 bases and the J gene lost 0 bases, with 21 bases spanning the gap.

This clonotype was recorded a few times. The gene calls are TRBV27 and TRBJ1-5, with D possibly TRBD1 on 5 matching bases. From germline, CDR1 is MNHEY and CDR2 SMNVEV (reference sequence). This CDR3 contains 12 residues. With 6 bases removed from V and 5 bases from J, the gap between germline ends came to 8 bases. The CDR3: CASSGGDQPQHF. The CDR3 DNA follows: TGTGCCAGCAGCGGGGGGGATCAGCCCCAGCATTTT.

The chain combines TRBV14 with TRBJ2-3; a weak D match, TRBD2 (5 bases). Germline-derived CDR1 and CDR2 are SGHDN and FVKESK. The CDR3 length is 15 residues. The germline V and J ends were trimmed by 1 base and 5 bases, with 13 bases remaining between them. The CDR3 here is CASSQVGGRVDTQYF. DNA for the CDR3: TGTGCCAGCAGCCAAGTTGGTGGGAGAGTAGATACGCAGTATTTT.

This clonotype was counted only a few times. The rearrangement joins TRBV24-1 to TRBJ2-3; D may be TRBD2 (6 bases). Germline CDR1 KGHDR, CDR2 SFDVKD. This CDR3 has 13 amino acids. V was clipped by 4 bases and J by 6 bases, with 10 bases between them. The CDR3, as DNA: TGTGCCACCAGTGAGGGAGGTCTCGATACGCAGTATTTT. Protein: CATSEGGLDTQYF.

This chain uses TRBV12-5 with TRBJ2-2; 8 bases line up with TRBD2. The J segment lost 10 bases and the V segment lost 0 bases, leaving 10 bases of the junction unmatched. The CDR3 extends over 16 amino acids. Germline CDR1 and CDR2: LGHNT and FRNRAP. CDR3 loop: CASGLVRAGAFVELFF. The CDR3 coding sequence is TGTGCTAGTGGTTTGGTTCGAGCGGGAGCGTTCGTGGAGCTGTTTTTT.

This clonotype was detected ten times or more. The rearrangement joins TRBV7-9 to TRBJ1-5, with 7 nucleotides matching TRBD1. The CDR3 has 14 residues. V was pared by 6 bases and J by 5 bases, with 7 bases of the junction left unmatched. CDR1 is SEHNR, CDR2 FQNEAQ, per germline (reference sequence). The CDR3 DNA reads TGTGCCAGCAGTCCCCGGACAGGAGATCAGCCCCAGCATTTT. Translating it yields CASSPRTGDQPQHF.

The rearrangement joins TRBV6-2 or TRBV6-3 to TRBJ2-1; the match to TRBD2 covers 8 bases. Per germline, CDR1 MNHEY and CDR2 SVGEGT. The CDR3 runs 13 residues. J gave up 3 bases and V 8 bases, and 3 bases lay outside the gene matches. The CDR3: CASQREYYNEQFF. CDR3 coding DNA: TGTGCCAGCCAGCGGGAGTACTACAATGAGCAGTTCTTC.

This clonotype appeared a few times. This rearrangement joins TRBV29-1 to TRBJ2-2; 7 nucleotides agree with TRBD1. Looked up from germline, CDR1 is SQVTM and CDR2 is ANQGSEA. The CDR3 extends over 13 amino acids. The trim removed 4 bases at V and 7 bases at J, leaving 6 bases unmatched. The CDR3 coding sequence is TGCAGCGTTGCAATCACAGGGGACGGGGAGCTGTTTTTT. This translates into CSVAITGDGELFF.

Ten or more counts support this clonotype. The chain combines TRBV20-1 with TRBJ2-7; D possibly corresponds to TRBD2 (6 bases). Germline V CDR1 and CDR2: DFQATT, SNEGSKA (reference sequence). V was trimmed by 4 bases and J by 3 bases, leaving 10 bases between them. This CDR3 contains 12 residues. Written as DNA, the CDR3 is TGCAGTGCTAACGGCGGGAACTACGAGCAGTACTTC. This encodes CSANGGNYEQYF.

The table lists this clonotype with a few counts. The chain joins TRBV20-1 to TRBJ2-3, with D possibly matching TRBD2 (5 bases). The germline V gene has CDR1 DFQATT and CDR2 SNEGSKA (reference sequence). Trimming removed 5 bases from V and 6 bases from J, with 15 bases in between. The CDR3 contains 13 residues. Here the CDR3 DNA reads TGCAGTGCTTTAGGTGCCGAGCGGGATACGCAGTATTTT. Its protein product is CSALGAERDTQYF.

This clonotype has just a few counts. V is TRBV7-2 and J is TRBJ2-7; D gene uncertain. There are 12 residues in the CDR3. The V gene's germline CDR1 is SGHTA and CDR2 FQGNSA. V gave up 6 bases and J gave up 0 bases, with 6 bases separating them. In nucleotides, the CDR3 is TGTGCCAGCAGGACAAGCTCCTACGAGCAGTACTTC. Its protein product is CASRTSSYEQYF. Supplemented by reference TRBV7-2 and TRBJ2-7, the full variable domain reads GAGVSQSPSNKVTEKGKDVELRCDPISGHTALYWYRQSLGQGLEFLIYFQGNSAPDKSGLPSDRFSAERTGGSVSTLTIQRTQQEDSAVYLCASRTSSYEQYFGPGTRLTVT.

The chain couples TRBV20-1 to TRBJ2-7, with 10 bases fitting TRBD2. Germline assignment: CDR1 DFQATT and CDR2 SNEGSKA (reference sequence). The CDR3 runs to 14 residues. Trimming at V came to 5 bases and at J to 1 base, leaving 5 bases not matched to a gene. The CDR3 region has the DNA TGCAGTGCTCCCGTAGCGGGAGGATCCTACGAGCAGTACTTC. This encodes CSAPVAGGSYEQYF.

This clonotype was recorded a few times. The chain uses TRBV12-3 or TRBV12-4 and TRBJ2-2; no definite D call. There are 13 residues in the CDR3. V was trimmed by 3 bases and J by 6 bases, leaving 8 bases between them. The DNA of the CDR3 is TGTGCCAGCAGTTTTCTTGAGGCCGGGGAGCTGTTTTTT. This translates into CASSFLEAGELFF.

In its sample, this clonotype was seen a few times. The V call is TRBV5-6, the J call TRBJ1-5, with unresolved D. V was pared by 2 bases and J by 7 bases, with 7 bases between. The CDR3 spans 12 residues. Looked up from germline, CDR1 is SGHDT and CDR2 is YYEEEE. The DNA of the CDR3 is TGTGCCAGCAGCTTCGAGCGGCAGCCCCAGCATTTT. This sequence encodes CASSFERQPQHF.

This clonotype was counted between two and nine times. V is TRBV20-1 and J is TRBJ2-5, with D unresolved. The germline V gene encodes CDR1 DFQATT and CDR2 SNEGSKA (reference sequence). The CDR3 is 13 amino acids. V lost 6 bases, J lost 4 bases, and 15 bases lay in between. The CDR3 loop reads CSAKGSARETQYF. The DNA of the CDR3 is TGCAGTGCCAAAGGGTCAGCGAGAGAGACCCAGTACTTC.

This clonotype was observed a few times. The V gene is TRBV20-1, the J gene TRBJ2-3; 7 bases align to TRBD1. V trimming: 5 bases; J trimming: 2 bases; junction bases outside the gene matches: 4. CDR3 length: 13 amino acids. CDR1 DFQATT and CDR2 SNEGSKA come from the germline V gene (reference sequence). CDR3 nucleotide sequence: TGCAGTGCTGTCGGACAGGTCACAGATACGCAGTATTTT. Translated: CSAVGQVTDTQYF.